Following are 18 T cell receptor beta chains from one sample sequenced in a study of T cells in women clearing cervical HPV infection. Data came from immunoSEQ multiplex PCR; TCRdb stores just in-frame clones and leaves some out. The sample shows some 39,000 clones, and 3.7% sits with its ten largest clones. Material for sequencing was blood buffy coat. Source of these receptors: a woman between 18 and 70 years old with a cervical HPV16 infection that either progressed to CIN3+ or cleared (not recorded which).

Worth noting for this clone: The read is 3 residues too short to cover the CDR3 end, so that end is filled in from the germline J gene. The V and J genes are TRBV5-6 and TRBJ1-1; D gene unclear. The V end lost 0 bases, the J end lost 2 bases, and 11 bases lay between the germline ends. The germline CDR1 and CDR2 sequences are SGHDT and YYEEEE. The CDR3 sequence is 15 residues long. CDR3 bases read: TGTGCCAGCAGCTTGGTCGAGGTTTCCAACACTGAA. It encodes CASSLVEVSNTE. The complete CDR3 sequence is CASSLVEVSNTEAFF.

About this clone: The read falls 3 residues short of the CDR3 end, and the missing part is taken from the germline J gene. Other DNA sequences in the sample encode the same CDR3. The chain couples TRBV7-9 to TRBJ1-3; TRBD1 might be the D (5 bases). The CDR3 is 14 residues long. Per the germline V gene, CDR1 is SEHNR and CDR2 is FQNEAQ (reference sequence). Trimming pared 2 bases from V and 1 base from J, leaving 6 bases between. CDR3 amino acids: CASSLQGSGNTIYF. Incomplete CDR3 DNA: TGTGCCAGCAGCTTACAGGGATCTGGAAACACC. Looking up the rest from reference TRBV7-9 and TRBJ1-3 gives the full variable domain: DTGVSQNPRHKITKRGQNVTFRCDPISEHNRLYWYRQTLGQGPEFLTYFQNEAQLEKSRLLSDRFSAERPKGSFSTLEIQRTEQGDSAMYLCASSLQGSGNTIYFGEGSWLTVV.

In the case of this clone: The read finishes 3 residues shy of the CDR3 end, and the germline J gene is used to complete it. The chain is built from TRBV6-2 or TRBV6-3 and TRBJ2-5; D unclear. The CDR3 runs to 13 residues. Trimming shortened V by 2 bases and J by 2 bases, and 6 bases separated the two germline ends. From germline, CDR1 is MNHEY and CDR2 SVGEGT. CDR3 sequence reads: CASSYRVQETQYF. The CDR3 bases that were read are TGTGCCAGCAGTTACAGGGTTCAAGAGACC.

Turning to this clone: The read ends 3 residues shy of where the CDR3 ends; the end is completed using the germline J gene. V and J are TRBV20-1 and TRBJ2-1, with no clear D. Germline V lookup: CDR1 DFQATT, CDR2 SNEGSKA (reference sequence). The CDR3 contains 14 residues. Trimming took 3 bases from V and 0 from J, leaving 9 bases between them. This CDR3 reads CSASSGGSYNEQFF. Partial CDR3 DNA: TGCAGTGCTAGTAGTGGTGGCTCCTACAATGAG.

With respect to this clone: The read ends 3 residues before the CDR3 terminus; that terminus is restored from the germline J gene. The chain uses TRBV18 and TRBJ2-2, with 7 bases that match TRBD1. The germline CDR1 and CDR2 sequences are KGHSH and LQKENI. With 3 bases clipped from V and 2 bases from J, the junction kept 12 bases outside the gene matches. The CDR3 has 18 amino acids. The CDR3 is CASSPYTPGQRNTGELFF. Incomplete CDR3 DNA: TGTGCCAGCTCACCTTACACACCGGGACAGCGAAACACCGGGGAG.

For this clone: Sequencing ends 3 residues short of the CDR3 end; the germline J gene provides the rest. The chain employs TRBV20-1 and TRBJ2-2; D is unresolved. The CDR3 is 17 residues long. The germline V gene has CDR1 DFQATT and CDR2 SNEGSKA (reference sequence). The V end was cut by 6 bases, the J end by 1 base, with 21 bases between. The covered CDR3 bases are TGCAGTGCCCGACCCCCCGACGGCCGACTGAACACCGGGGAG. Translation gives CSARPPDGRLNTGE. The entire CDR3 reads CSARPPDGRLNTGELFF.

CDR3 bases read: TGTGCCAGCAGCCCCGAGAGGGTAGCGGGCACGGAG. Translated: CASSPERVAGTE. The whole CDR3 is CASSPERVAGTELFF. The V gene is TRBV5-4, the J gene TRBJ2-2; 7 nucleotides align to TRBD2. The read is 3 residues too short to cover the CDR3 end, so that end is filled in from the germline J gene. The V segment lost 4 bases and the J segment 10 bases; nucleotides outside the gene matches: 13. Germline CDR1 SGHNT, CDR2 YYREEE (reference sequence). The CDR3 length is 15 residues.

Comment on this clone: The read ends 3 residues before the CDR3 terminus; that terminus is restored from the germline J gene. The chain recombines TRBV7-3 with TRBJ1-2; TRBD1 matches 7 bases. The CDR3 runs to 13 residues. V lost 6 bases, J lost 6 bases, and 7 bases stayed unmatched. Germline CDR1 and CDR2: SGHTA and FQGTGA. The CDR3 DNA, read in part, is TGTGCCAGCAGTCCAAGGACAGGCGATGGC. Translated: CASSPRTGDG. The entire CDR3 reads CASSPRTGDGYTF.

Remarks on this clone: Sequencing ends 3 residues short of the CDR3 end; the germline J gene provides the rest. The chain is built from TRBV30 and TRBJ2-7; 7 bases map to TRBD1. V dropped 1 base and J dropped 1; count of bases not matched to a gene: 1. CDR1 and CDR2 (germline): GTSNPN, SVGIG (reference sequence). The CDR3 has 13 residues. CDR3 DNA (partial): TGTGCCTGGAGTGGGGACAGTTCCTACGAG. Protein: CAWSGDSSYE. The full CDR3 protein is CAWSGDSSYEQYF.

Note on this clone: Read data end 3 residues before the CDR3 end; the end is taken from the germline J gene. The rearrangement links TRBV30 to TRBJ2-3; perhaps TRBD1 as D (5 bases). This CDR3 is built from 16 residues. Trimming left V 1 base short and J 0 bases short, with 14 bases between. Germline V gene sequence: CDR1 GTSNPN, CDR2 SVGIG (reference sequence). The CDR3 DNA, read in part, is TGTGCCTGGAGTGGTAAGGGGATCCTGAGCACAGATACG. It encodes CAWSGKGILSTDT. The whole CDR3 sequence reads CAWSGKGILSTDTQYF.

Note on this clone: The read stops 3 residues short of the end of the CDR3; the missing end is completed from the germline J gene. The V and J genes are TRBV20-1 and TRBJ2-4; TRBD2 might be the D (6 bases). This CDR3 region has 12 residues. The germline gives CDR1 DFQATT, CDR2 SNEGSKA (reference sequence). This CDR3 is CSATSRGLFQYF. The CDR3 DNA, read in part, is TGCAGTGCCACCAGCCGGGGACTGTTT.

Note on this clone: The read terminates 3 residues ahead of where the CDR3 ends, so the germline J gene completes it. The genes are TRBV29-1 and TRBJ1-2; 7 bases map to TRBD1. Per the germline V gene, CDR1 is SQVTM and CDR2 is ANQGSEA. The CDR3 sequence is 14 residues long. The CDR3 DNA, read in part, is TGCAGCGTTTGGTCCTTCGGAGGGGGCAACGGC. Translation gives CSVWSFGGGNG. The full CDR3 is CSVWSFGGGNGYTF.

Regarding this clone: The sequence runs out 3 residues before the end of the CDR3; the remainder is reconstructed from the germline J gene. The chain uses TRBV7-2 and TRBJ1-1; D unresolved. Trimming stripped 5 bases from V and 5 bases from J, with 9 bases between. From germline, CDR1 is SGHTA and CDR2 FQGNSA. The CDR3 is made up of 12 amino acids. CDR3 DNA (partial): TGTGCCAGCAGCCCCGGAGGGACTGAA. Translation gives CASSPGGTE. The full-length CDR3 reads as CASSPGGTEAFF.

In the case of this clone: The read ends 3 residues shy of where the CDR3 ends; the end is completed using the germline J gene. The chain uses TRBV11-2 and TRBJ1-4; 7 nucleotides match TRBD1. V shed 5 bases, J shed 6 bases, and the junction held 6 bases outside the gene matches. The CDR3 consists of 14 residues. The germline gives CDR1 SGHAT, CDR2 FQNNGV. The CDR3 here is CASSPPDRDEKLFF. The CDR3 DNA, read in part, is TGTGCCAGCAGCCCCCCCGACAGGGATGAAAAA.

The part of the CDR3 DNA that was read is TGCAGTGCTAGCCCCCGGGACAGCCAAGAGACC. This encodes CSASPRDSQET. The whole CDR3 protein reads CSASPRDSQETQYF. The V gene is TRBV20-1, the J gene TRBJ2-5, with TRBD1 matching 7 bases. The read finishes 3 residues shy of the CDR3 end, and the germline J gene is used to complete it. The CDR3 sequence is 14 residues long. In germline, CDR1 is DFQATT, CDR2 SNEGSKA (reference sequence). Trimming cost V 3 bases and J 1 base; bases outside gene matches: 5.

As for this clone: The CDR3 end lies 3 residues beyond the end of the read and is filled in from the germline J gene. The chain links TRBV6-2 or TRBV6-3 to TRBJ1-1, with 8 bases lining up with TRBD1. The CDR3 is 13 amino acids. Trimming took 7 bases from V and 3 from J; bases not matched to a gene: 4. Germline V gives CDR1 MNHEY, CDR2 SVGEGT. Here the CDR3 reads CASNRQGYTEAFF. The covered CDR3 bases are TGTGCCAGCAATAGACAGGGGTACACTGAA.

Turning to this clone: From the germline J gene comes the end of the CDR3, since the read stops 3 residues before it. The chain couples TRBV7-9 to TRBJ2-7, with 9 bases that match TRBD2. V shed 5 bases, J shed 3 bases, and the junction held 8 bases outside the gene matches. Per germline, CDR1 SEHNR and CDR2 FQNEAQ (reference sequence). The CDR3 loop spans 15 amino acids. CDR3 residues: CASSPTSGRHYEQYF. CDR3 DNA, as far as it was read: TGTGCCAGCAGCCCTACTAGCGGGCGACACTACGAG.

Note on this clone: The read ends 3 residues shy of where the CDR3 ends; the end is completed using the germline J gene. This sequence joins TRBV16 and TRBJ2-6; weak D call: TRBD1 (6 bases). V was trimmed by 3 bases and J by 2 bases, leaving 11 bases between them. CDR3 length: 16 amino acids. CDR1 is KGHSY, CDR2 FQNENV, per germline. The CDR3 bases that were read are TGTGCCAGCAGCCACCCGAGGGGGACTGGGGCCAACGTC. As protein: CASSHPRGTGANV. The entire CDR3 reads CASSHPRGTGANVLTF.